This T cell receptor (beta chain) was documented in a study of T-cell memory formation after mild COVID-19. Study as a whole: TCR clusters were mostly confined to one donor each. Study-wide results and caveats: Second-wave clones reaching peak frequency on day 37 lacked confirmed SARS-CoV-2 specificity.

It was 5'RACE with constant-segment primers that produced the TCR alpha and TCR beta cDNA libraries, which carried sample barcodes and UMIs. TCRdb itself ran the 5' RACE reads through MiXCR, one entry per CDR3 protein. The top ten clones hold roughly a fifth of a sample with over 300,000 distinct CDR3 sequences, 20% to 25% of them seen once. The CDR3 is 13 residues long. From germline, CDR1 is SGDLS and CDR2 YYNGEE. Between the trimmed V and J ends, which lost 0 bases and 9 bases, there was a span of 10 bases. Note on this clonotype: The antigen remains undetermined.

The TCR sequence derives from a man younger than 35 who had mild COVID-19 (a few samples of this study predate the infection). Cell type and time point are not known. This sequence joins TRBV9 and TRBJ2-1; D ambiguous. The material sequenced was PBMCs or a T cell subset sorted from them (not recorded which). CDR3 amino acids: CASSVAMAAEQFF. CDR3 nucleotides: TGTGCCAGCAGCGTAGCTATGGCGGCTGAGCAGTTCTTC.